This T cell receptor (beta chain) was sequenced for a study of T-cell reconstitution after alpha-beta-depleted transplantation in children. Molecular barcoding with unique molecular identifiers was used for the TCRbeta library. TCRdb analysed the PCR reads with MiXCR anew, one entry per CDR3 protein. This table has 360,000 or so distinct CDR3 sequences, over 20% appearing once. The germline CDR1 and CDR2 sequences are MNHEY and SVGAGI. The CDR3 covers 16 residues. The V and J ends lost 5 bases and 4 bases respectively, with 21 bases between them. The receptor's source is a human donor who donated a stem cell graft to a child with acute myeloid leukemia. The chain uses TRBV6-5 and TRBJ2-7; perhaps TRBD1 as D (6 bases). The specimen was PBMCs from the stem cell graft donor, collected from the stem cell graft. The CDR3 DNA reads TGTGCCAGCAGTACTTCTTGGCAGGGGTACCCTTACGAGCAGTACTTC. It encodes CASSTSWQGYPYEQYF.